Shown below are 4 T cell receptor beta chains from a single sample sequenced in a study of identical twins. Each CDR3 protein is one row after TCRdb ran MiXCR on the 5' RACE reads. This table holds 450,000 to 650,000 distinct CDR3 sequences, roughly 9.9% found once. These same data were also listed under a study on yellow fever vaccine responses in identical twins.

Sample: PBMCs. The receptors come from a woman aged 18-30 years in good health.

A word on this clonotype: A much bigger clone sits one base away, suggesting this may be a read error. CDR3: CASSTEGTAYEQYF. The CDR3 nucleotides are TGCGCCAGCAGTACCGAGGGCACCGCCTACGAGCAGTACTTC. The chain employs TRBV5-1 and TRBJ2-7; maybe TRBD2 (5 bases). V was shortened by 5 bases and J by 2 bases, with 14 bases between the two germline ends. Germline values: CDR1 SGHRS, CDR2 YFSETQ. There are 14 residues in the CDR3. The complete variable domain, with remaining parts taken from reference TRBV5-1 and TRBJ2-7, reads KAGVTQTPRYLIKTRGQQVTLSCSPISGHRSVSWYQQTPGQGLQFLFEYFSETQRNKGNFPGRFSGRQFSNSRSEMNVSTLELGDSALYLCASSTEGTAYEQYFGPGTRLTVT.

There are a few counts of this clonotype. The rearrangement joins TRBV29-1 to TRBJ2-1, with 7 bases matching TRBD1. Germline values: CDR1 SQVTM, CDR2 ANQGSEA. The CDR3 runs to 13 residues. V was pared by 4 bases and J by 6 bases, with 6 bases of the junction left unmatched. CDR3 in amino acids: CSVADRVVNEQFF. In nucleotides, the CDR3 is TGCAGCGTTGCAGACAGGGTGGTCAATGAGCAGTTCTTC.

This clonotype appeared once. The genes are TRBV12-3 or TRBV12-4 and TRBJ2-3; TRBD2 matches at 11 bases. The CDR3 consists of 19 residues. The V and J ends lost 4 bases and 4 bases, in that order; junction bases with no gene match: 16. The CDR3 sequence is CASSSPIRLTSGAADTQYF. CDR3 in DNA: TGTGCCAGCAGTTCGCCTATCCGCCTGACTAGCGGGGCGGCAGATACGCAGTATTTT.

This clonotype was seen at least ten times. The chain is built from TRBV5-1 and TRBJ2-3; 8 positions match TRBD2. CDR1 is SGHRS, CDR2 YFSETQ, per germline. CDR3 length: 15 amino acids. The V gene end was trimmed by 0 bases and the J gene end by 5 bases; junction bases not matched to a gene: 5. The CDR3 here is CASSLGAGVEDTQYF. The CDR3 coding sequence is TGCGCCAGCAGCTTGGGAGCGGGAGTTGAAGATACGCAGTATTTT. The whole variable domain, filled in from reference TRBV5-1 and TRBJ2-3, reads KAGVTQTPRYLIKTRGQQVTLSCSPISGHRSVSWYQQTPGQGLQFLFEYFSETQRNKGNFPGRFSGRQFSNSRSEMNVSTLELGDSALYLCASSLGAGVEDTQYFGPGTRLTVL.